The next 19 T cell receptor beta chains were all read from a single sample in a study of blood T cell repertoires in COVID-19. The protocol was immunoSEQ multiplex PCR, while the TCRdb copy is restricted to in-frame clones and leaves out a portion. The profile shows 250,000 to 350,000 clones, approximately 88% of them singletons. Specimen: PBMCs or T cells enriched from blood (not recorded which). Receptors were obtained from a woman aged 18-29 years who had recovered from COVID-19.

The chain joins TRBV19 to TRBJ2-7; the match to TRBD1 covers 9 bases. V lost 5 bases to trimming and J lost 1 base; unmatched junction nucleotides: 6. CDR1 is LNHDA, CDR2 SQIVND, per germline (reference sequence). The CDR3 contains 15 residues. CDR3 sequence: CASSGPGQGSYEQYF. The CDR3 DNA sequence: TGTGCCAGTAGTGGGCCGGGACAGGGTTCCTACGAGCAGTACTTC.

This chain connects TRBV7-9 to TRBJ1-3; no clear D. V gave up 9 bases and J gave up 4 bases, with 10 bases separating them. Germline V gives CDR1 SEHNR, CDR2 FQNEAQ (reference sequence). The CDR3 loop spans 12 amino acids. The CDR3 nucleotides read TGTGCCAGGTCGGGGTCCGGAAACACCATATATTTT. The encoded protein is CARSGSGNTIYF. The whole variable domain, filled in from reference TRBV7-9 and TRBJ1-3, reads DTGVSQNPRHKITKRGQNVTFRCDPISEHNRLYWYRQTLGQGPEFLTYFQNEAQLEKSRLLSDRFSAERPKGSFSTLEIQRTEQGDSAMYLCARSGSGNTIYFGEGSWLTVV.

CDR3 protein: CASSPQTGGLGGNTEAFF. CDR3 nucleotide sequence: TGTGCCAGCTCACCACAGACAGGGGGCTTGGGAGGGAACACTGAAGCTTTCTTT. The rearrangement uses TRBV18 and TRBJ1-1; TRBD1 matches at 10 bases. This CDR3 spans 18 amino acids. With 1 base clipped from V and 1 base from J, the junction kept 9 bases outside the gene matches. CDR1 and CDR2 (germline): KGHSH, LQKENI.

The chain uses TRBV7-8 and TRBJ2-1; 10 nucleotides match TRBD2. CDR3 length: 16 residues. Germline CDR1 SGHVS, CDR2 FQNEAQ. The V segment lost 5 bases and the J segment 4 bases; nucleotides outside the gene matches: 8. CDR3 loop: CASSPISGGAYNEQFF. CDR3 sequence (DNA): TGTGCCAGCAGCCCGATCAGCGGGGGGGCATACAATGAGCAGTTCTTC. The complete variable domain, with remaining parts taken from reference TRBV7-8 and TRBJ2-1, reads GAGVSQSPRYKVAKRGQDVALRCDPISGHVSLFWYQQALGQGPEFLTYFQNEAQLDKSGLPSDRFFAERPEGSVSTLKIQRTQQEDSAVYLCASSPISGGAYNEQFFGPGTRLTVL.

The J gene is TRBJ2-5, the V gene TRBV2; a possible D gene is TRBD2 (7 bases). There are 14 residues in the CDR3. Trimming removed 11 bases at V and 4 bases at J, with 20 bases between. Germline V gene lookup returns CDR1 SNHLY and CDR2 FYNNEI. CDR3 nucleotides: TGTGCCCGAGCAGAGGGGGGGAAAGTAGAGACCCAGTACTTC. Amino acids: CARAEGGKVETQYF. Complete variable domain (other parts from reference TRBV2 and TRBJ2-5): EPEVTQTPSHQVTQMGQEVILRCVPISNHLYFYWYRQILGQKVEFLVSFYNNEISEKSEIFDDQFSVERPDGSNFTLKIRSTKLEDSAMYFCARAEGGKVETQYFGPGTRLLVL.

The chain recombines TRBV4-3 with TRBJ1-1, with 8 bases that match TRBD1. Germline V CDR1 and CDR2: LGHNA, YSLEER. With V trimmed by 7 bases and J by 2 bases, 3 bases remained unmatched. The CDR3 extends over 13 amino acids. CDR3 residues: CASKQGDNTEAFF. Here the CDR3 DNA reads TGCGCCAGCAAACAGGGGGACAACACTGAAGCTTTCTTT.

The chain carries TRBV12-2 and TRBJ1-2; the table's D gene call, TRBD1, was not cross checked with the DNA. TRBV12-2 is listed as a pseudogene. The CDR3 extends over 18 amino acids. In DNA, the CDR3 is TGTGCAAGTCGCTTACGGCGGGACAGGCCCGACCCTCTCCATGGCTACACCTTC. It translates to CASRLRRDRPDPLHGYTF.

This chain connects TRBV7-3 to TRBJ2-1, with 7 bases identical to TRBD2. CDR1 and CDR2 from the germline V gene are SGHTA and FQGTGA. V trimming: 3 bases; J trimming: 2 bases; junction bases outside the gene matches: 4. CDR3 length: 15 amino acids. The CDR3 nucleotides are TGTGCCAGCAGCTTCCTAGCGGACCCCTACAATGAGCAGTTCTTC. Protein sequence: CASSFLADPYNEQFF.

The chain is built from TRBV9 and TRBJ1-6; TRBD1 aligns across 8 bases. Germline V gene lookup returns CDR1 SGDLS and CDR2 YYNGEE. The CDR3 spans 16 residues. V shed 5 bases and J 0 bases; nucleotides not matched to a gene: 4. The CDR3 protein is CASSETGDSYNSPLHF. In nucleotides, the CDR3 is TGTGCCAGCAGTGAGACAGGGGACTCCTATAATTCACCCCTCCACTTT.

The rearrangement uses TRBV9 and TRBJ1-4; D call uncertain. This CDR3 spans 14 amino acids. V lost 5 bases and J lost 8, with 16 bases in between. Germline loops: CDR1 SGDLS, CDR2 YYNGEE. The CDR3 region is CASRPLREGEKLFF. DNA for the CDR3: TGTGCCAGCAGGCCGTTGAGGGAAGGAGAAAAACTGTTTTTT.

The chain carries TRBV6-5 and TRBJ1-2; a possible D gene is TRBD1 (6 bases). V lost 8 bases and J 4 bases, leaving 11 bases between the germline ends. The CDR3 sequence is 12 residues long. Germline-derived CDR1 and CDR2 are MNHEY and SVGAGI. CDR3 nucleotides: TGTGCCAGCCGACAGGATTTCTATGGCTACACCTTC. This encodes CASRQDFYGYTF.

V gene TRBV9 combines with J gene TRBJ2-7; TRBD1 aligns across 7 bases. Trimming at V came to 3 bases and at J to 0 bases, leaving 6 bases not matched to a gene. The CDR3 sequence is 15 residues long. The germline gives CDR1 SGDLS, CDR2 YYNGEE. The chain's CDR3 is CASSADRAHSYEQYF. The CDR3 DNA is TGTGCCAGCAGCGCAGACAGGGCCCACTCCTACGAGCAGTACTTC.

The J gene is TRBJ1-2, the V gene TRBV7-9, with a possible D match to TRBD1 (6 bases). Germline V gene sequence: CDR1 SEHNR, CDR2 FQNEAQ (reference sequence). The V and J ends lost 1 base and 6 bases respectively, with 12 bases between them. The CDR3 is made up of 14 amino acids. CDR3 amino acids: CASSLGDTGHGYTF. CDR3 in DNA: TGTGCCAGCAGCTTAGGGGACACTGGGCATGGCTACACCTTC.

This clone was detected once. Other DNA sequences from this sample encode an identical CDR3 as well. The J gene is TRBJ1-4, the V gene TRBV5-1, with TRBD1 as a possible D gene (5 bases). This CDR3 contains 14 residues. V gave up 0 bases and J gave up 4 bases, with 7 bases separating them. Germline V gene data show CDR1 as SGHRS and CDR2 as YFSETQ. Here the CDR3 DNA reads TGCGCCAGCAGCTTGGGGCAGGGTAATGAAAAACTGTTTTTT. As protein: CASSLGQGNEKLFF. The full variable domain, in which reference TRBV5-1 and TRBJ1-4 provide the parts outside the CDR3, is KAGVTQTPRYLIKTRGQQVTLSCSPISGHRSVSWYQQTPGQGLQFLFEYFSETQRNKGNFPGRFSGRQFSNSRSEMNVSTLELGDSALYLCASSLGQGNEKLFFGSGTQLSVL.

This sequence joins TRBV9 and TRBJ2-3, with a possible D match to TRBD1 (7 bases). The V gene lost 3 bases and the J gene lost 6 bases, with 11 bases spanning the gap. This CDR3 has 13 residues. In germline, CDR1 is SGDLS, CDR2 YYNGEE. CDR3 residues: CASSGRGRDTQYF. The CDR3 coding sequence is TGTGCCAGCAGCGGGAGGGGGCGTGATACGCAGTATTTT.

The gene calls are TRBV28 and TRBJ1-5, with TRBD1 identical over 8 bases. This CDR3 has 17 amino acids. Losses at the gene ends were 8 bases for V and 1 base for J; bases not matched to a gene: 13. Germline V gives CDR1 MDHEN, CDR2 SYDVKM. The CDR3: CASWDSTGATSNQPQHF. The CDR3 DNA follows: TGTGCCAGCTGGGACTCGACAGGGGCGACAAGCAATCAGCCCCAGCATTTT. The full variable domain, its missing parts supplied by reference TRBV28 and TRBJ1-5, is DVKVTQSSRYLVKRTGEKVFLECVQDMDHENMFWYRQDPGLGLRLIYFSYDVKMKEKGDIPEGYSVSREKKERFSLILESASTNQTSMYLCASWDSTGATSNQPQHFGDGTRLSIL.

The table lists this clone with a few counts. The chain joins TRBV5-1 to TRBJ1-5; no reliable D call. CDR1 SGHRS and CDR2 YFSETQ come from the germline V gene. The CDR3 consists of 15 residues. Trimming removed 4 bases at V and 0 bases at J, with 11 bases between. As DNA, the CDR3 is TGCGCCAGCAGCCCGGGATCGAATAGCAATCAGCCCCAGCATTTT. Its protein is CASSPGSNSNQPQHF.

V usage is TRBV11-2 and J usage is TRBJ2-2; 8 bases align to TRBD1. Trimming cost V 6 bases and J 7 bases; bases outside gene matches: 10. Germline loops: CDR1 SGHAT, CDR2 FQNNGV. The CDR3 runs 15 residues. The CDR3 is CASSRRTGTVGELFF. CDR3 coding DNA: TGTGCCAGCAGTCGAAGGACAGGGACAGTCGGGGAGCTGTTTTTT.

The V gene is TRBV27, the J gene TRBJ2-3, with 10 bases matching TRBD2. The trim removed 2 bases at V and 3 bases at J, leaving 8 bases unmatched. The CDR3 contains 17 residues. Germline CDR1 is MNHEY and CDR2 is SMNVEV (reference sequence). CDR3 nucleotide sequence: TGTGCCAGCAGTTTAAACCTAGCGGGAGTGAGGACAGATACGCAGTATTTT. Amino acids: CASSLNLAGVRTDTQYF.